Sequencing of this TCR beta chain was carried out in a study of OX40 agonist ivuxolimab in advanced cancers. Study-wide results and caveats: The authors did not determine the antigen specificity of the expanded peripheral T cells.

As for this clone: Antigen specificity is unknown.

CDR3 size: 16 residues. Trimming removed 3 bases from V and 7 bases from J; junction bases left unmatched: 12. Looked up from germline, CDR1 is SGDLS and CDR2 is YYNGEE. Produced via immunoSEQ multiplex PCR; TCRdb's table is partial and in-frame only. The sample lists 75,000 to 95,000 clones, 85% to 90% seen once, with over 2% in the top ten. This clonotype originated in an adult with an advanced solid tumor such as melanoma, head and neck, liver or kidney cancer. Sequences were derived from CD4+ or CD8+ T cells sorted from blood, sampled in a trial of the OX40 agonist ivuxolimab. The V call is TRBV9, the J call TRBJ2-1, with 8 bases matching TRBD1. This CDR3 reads CASSGSRTGRYNEQFF. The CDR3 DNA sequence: TGTGCCAGCAGCGGGTCTCGGACAGGGAGGTATAATGAGCAGTTCTTC.